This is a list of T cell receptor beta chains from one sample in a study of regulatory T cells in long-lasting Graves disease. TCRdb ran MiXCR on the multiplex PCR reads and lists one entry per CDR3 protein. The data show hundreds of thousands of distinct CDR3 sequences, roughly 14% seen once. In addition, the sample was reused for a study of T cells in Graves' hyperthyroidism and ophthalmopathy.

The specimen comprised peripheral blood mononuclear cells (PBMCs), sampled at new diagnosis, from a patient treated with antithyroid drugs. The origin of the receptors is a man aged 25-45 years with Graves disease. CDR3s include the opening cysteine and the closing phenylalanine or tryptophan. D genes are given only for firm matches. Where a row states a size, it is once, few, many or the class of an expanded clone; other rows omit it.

CASSLRGTSGALTYNEQFF | TGTGCCAGCAGCTTAAGGGGGACTAGCGGGGCCCTAACTTACAATGAGCAGTTCTTC | many | TRBV7-9 | TRBD2 | TRBJ2-1
CASGQTYEQYF | TGTGCCAGCGGACAGACCTACGAGCAGTACTTC | many | TRBV12-3/TRBV12-4 | - | TRBJ2-7
CAREGAAGNTIYF | TGCGCCAGAGAAGGGGCGGCTGGAAACACCATATATTTT | few | TRBV10-1 | - | TRBJ1-3
CASSLAQETDTQYF | TGCGCCAGCAGCTTGGCACAAGAGACAGATACGCAGTATTTT | few | TRBV5-1 | - | TRBJ2-3
CASSLATSGKGTQYF | TGTGCCAGCAGCTTGGCGACTAGCGGGAAGGGTACGCAGTATTTT | few | TRBV5-5 | TRBD2 | TRBJ2-3
CASSHGSSREGLFF | TGTGCCAGCAGCCACGGGTCCTCAAGGGAAGGACTGTTTTTT | few | TRBV7-9 | - | TRBJ1-4
CSASRQTGASYEQYF | TGCAGTGCTAGCCGCCAAACGGGAGCTTCATACGAGCAGTACTTC | - | TRBV20-1 | - | TRBJ2-7
CASSSGETVDTYEQYF | TGTGCCAGCAGCAGTGGGGAGACGGTGGACACCTACGAGCAGTACTTC | many | TRBV2 | - | TRBJ2-7
CAWSPIGGSTDTQYF | TGTGCCTGGAGTCCCATCGGGGGCAGCACAGATACGCAGTATTTT | - | TRBV30 | - | TRBJ2-3
CASSESGAGSYEQYF | TGTGCCAGCAGTGAAAGTGGCGCAGGCTCCTACGAGCAGTACTTC | many | TRBV2 | - | TRBJ2-7
CSVLGRTSGAAYEQYF | TGCAGCGTTCTCGGGAGGACTAGCGGGGCCGCCTACGAGCAGTACTTC | many | TRBV29-1 | TRBD2 | TRBJ2-7
CASRDRQETQYF | TGTGCCAGCAGGGACAGACAAGAGACCCAGTACTTC | many | TRBV2 | - | TRBJ2-5
CASSYGGQKQFF | TGTGCCAGCAGTTACGGGGGGCAGAAGCAGTTCTTC | many | TRBV6-9 | - | TRBJ2-1
CAISEPGVAGAGEQYF | TGTGCCATCAGTGAGCCGGGGGTAGCGGGAGCGGGCGAGCAGTACTTC | - | TRBV10-3 | TRBD2 | TRBJ2-7
CSLGLAGSSYNEQFF | TGCAGCCTTGGACTAGCGGGGAGCTCCTACAATGAGCAGTTCTTC | many | TRBV29-1 | TRBD2 | TRBJ2-1
CASSLTGGLQETQYF | TGTGCCAGCAGCCTGACAGGGGGTCTTCAAGAGACCCAGTACTTC | many | TRBV11-2 | TRBD1 | TRBJ2-5
CASSPTGRGDTGELFF | TGCGCCAGCAGCCCTACTGGGAGGGGAGACACCGGGGAGCTGTTTTTT | few | TRBV5-1 | TRBD2 | TRBJ2-2
CASSLGLAAFF | TGTGCCAGCAGTTTAGGTCTCGCAGCTTTCTTT | many | TRBV12-3/TRBV12-4 | - | TRBJ1-1
CASSPPGQGASGTQYF | TGTGCCAGCAGTCCCCCTGGACAGGGAGCGAGTGGGACCCAGTACTTC | few | TRBV27 | TRBD1 | TRBJ2-5
CATNDPGVATNEKLFF | TGTGCCACCAACGATCCAGGGGTTGCAACTAATGAAAAACTGTTTTTT | many | TRBV19 | - | TRBJ1-4
CASSSTPRYEQYF | TGTGCCAGCAGCTCGACCCCCCGCTACGAGCAGTACTTC | many | TRBV7-8 | - | TRBJ2-7
CASSSGGTEQFF | TGTGCCAGCAGTTCGGGGGGGACTGAGCAGTTCTTC | - | TRBV27 | TRBD2 | TRBJ2-1
CASSPPTGQGSYEQYF | TGTGCCAGCTCACCACCGACGGGACAGGGGTCCTACGAGCAGTACTTC | many | TRBV18 | TRBD1 | TRBJ2-7
CASSHHWPPGNTEAFF | TGTGCCAGCAGCCACCATTGGCCCCCAGGGAACACTGAAGCTTTCTTT | many | TRBV6-1 | - | TRBJ1-1
CASSPTWGERHIQYF | TGTGCCAGCAGTCCGACCTGGGGGGAGAGGCACATTCAGTACTTC | many | TRBV27 | - | TRBJ2-4